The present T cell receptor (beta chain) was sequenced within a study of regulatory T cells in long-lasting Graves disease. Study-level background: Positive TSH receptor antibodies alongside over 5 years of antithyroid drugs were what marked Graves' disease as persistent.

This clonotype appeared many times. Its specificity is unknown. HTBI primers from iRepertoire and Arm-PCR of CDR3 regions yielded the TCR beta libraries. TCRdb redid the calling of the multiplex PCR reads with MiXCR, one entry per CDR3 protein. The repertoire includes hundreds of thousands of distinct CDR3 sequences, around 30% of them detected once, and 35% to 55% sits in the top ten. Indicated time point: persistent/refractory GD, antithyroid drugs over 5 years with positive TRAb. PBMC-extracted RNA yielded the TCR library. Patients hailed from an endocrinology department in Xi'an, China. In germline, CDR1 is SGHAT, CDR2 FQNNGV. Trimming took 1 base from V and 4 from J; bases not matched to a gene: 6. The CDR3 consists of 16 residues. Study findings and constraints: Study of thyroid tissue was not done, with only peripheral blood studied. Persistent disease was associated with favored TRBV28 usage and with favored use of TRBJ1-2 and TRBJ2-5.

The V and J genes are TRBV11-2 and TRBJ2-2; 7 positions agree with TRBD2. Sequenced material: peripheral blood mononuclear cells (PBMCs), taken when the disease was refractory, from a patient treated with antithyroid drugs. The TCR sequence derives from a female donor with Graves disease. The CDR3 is CASSLVPSGLTGELFF. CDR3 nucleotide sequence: TGTGCCAGCAGCTTAGTGCCTAGCGGCCTCACCGGGGAGCTGTTTTTT.